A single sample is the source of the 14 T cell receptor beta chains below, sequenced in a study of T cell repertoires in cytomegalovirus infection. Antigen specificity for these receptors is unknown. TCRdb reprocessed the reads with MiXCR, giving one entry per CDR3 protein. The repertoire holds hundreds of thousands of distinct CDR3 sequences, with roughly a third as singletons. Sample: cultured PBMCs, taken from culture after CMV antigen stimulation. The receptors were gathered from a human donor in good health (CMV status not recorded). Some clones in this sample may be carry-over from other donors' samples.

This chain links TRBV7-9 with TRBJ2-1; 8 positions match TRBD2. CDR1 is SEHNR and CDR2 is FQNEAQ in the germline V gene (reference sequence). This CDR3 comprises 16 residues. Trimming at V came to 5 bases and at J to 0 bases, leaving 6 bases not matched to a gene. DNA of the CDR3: TGTGCCAGCAGCAGACTAGCGAGCCGCTCCTACAATGAGCAGTTCTTC. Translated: CASSRLASRSYNEQFF.

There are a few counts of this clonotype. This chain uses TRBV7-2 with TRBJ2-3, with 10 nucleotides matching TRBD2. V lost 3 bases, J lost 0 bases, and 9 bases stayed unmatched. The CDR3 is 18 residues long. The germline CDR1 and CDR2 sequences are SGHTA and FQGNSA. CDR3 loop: CASSFLLAGVYSTDTQYF. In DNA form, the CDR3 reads TGTGCCAGCAGCTTTCTGCTAGCGGGAGTATATAGCACAGATACGCAGTATTTT.

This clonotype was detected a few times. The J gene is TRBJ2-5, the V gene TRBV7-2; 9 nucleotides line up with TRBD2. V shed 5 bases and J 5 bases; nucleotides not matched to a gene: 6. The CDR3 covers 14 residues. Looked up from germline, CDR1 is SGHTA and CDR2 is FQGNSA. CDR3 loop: CASSLGTSRETQYF. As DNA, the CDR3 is TGTGCCAGCAGCCTTGGGACTAGCAGGGAGACCCAGTACTTC.

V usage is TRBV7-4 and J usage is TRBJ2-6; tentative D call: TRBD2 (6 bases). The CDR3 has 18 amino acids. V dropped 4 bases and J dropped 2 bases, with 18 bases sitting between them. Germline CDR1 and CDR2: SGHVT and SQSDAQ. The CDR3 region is CASSYRGGIIPGANVLTF. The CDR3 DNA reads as TGTGCCAGCAGCTACCGGGGAGGTATCATACCTGGGGCCAACGTCCTGACTTTC.

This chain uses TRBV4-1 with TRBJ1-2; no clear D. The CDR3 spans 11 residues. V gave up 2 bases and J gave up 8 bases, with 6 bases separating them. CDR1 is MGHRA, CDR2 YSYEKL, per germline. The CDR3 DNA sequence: TGCGCCAGCAGCCAAACCCAAGGCTACACCTTC. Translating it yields CASSQTQGYTF.

The CDR3 sequence is CASSQGLAGVYEQFF. DNA for the CDR3: TGCGCCAGCAGCCAGGGACTAGCGGGAGTCTATGAGCAGTTCTTC. V and J are TRBV4-1 and TRBJ2-1; 14 nucleotides line up with TRBD2. J was trimmed by 8 bases and V by 3 bases; bases with no gene match: 3. The CDR3 runs to 15 residues. Germline CDR1 reads MGHRA; CDR2 reads YSYEKL.

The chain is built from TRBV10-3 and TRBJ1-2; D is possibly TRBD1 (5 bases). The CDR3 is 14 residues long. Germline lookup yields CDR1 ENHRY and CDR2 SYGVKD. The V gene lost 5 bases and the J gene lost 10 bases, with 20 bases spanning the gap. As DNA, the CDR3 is TGTGCCATCAGTCCACGCAGGGATCAGACCCACTACACCTTC. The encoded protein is CAISPRRDQTHYTF.

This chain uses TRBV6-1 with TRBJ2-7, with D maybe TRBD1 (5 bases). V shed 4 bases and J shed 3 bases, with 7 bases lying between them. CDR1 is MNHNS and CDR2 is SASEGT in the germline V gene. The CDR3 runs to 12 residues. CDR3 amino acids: CASSVQGYEQYV. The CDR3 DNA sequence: TGTGCCAGCAGTGTCCAGGGCTACGAGCAGTACGTC.

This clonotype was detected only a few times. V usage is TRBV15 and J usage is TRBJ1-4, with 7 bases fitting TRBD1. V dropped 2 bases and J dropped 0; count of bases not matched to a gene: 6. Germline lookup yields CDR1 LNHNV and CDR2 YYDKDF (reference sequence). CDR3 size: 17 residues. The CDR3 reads CATSRHGQVATNEKLFF. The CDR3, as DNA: TGTGCCACCAGCAGACATGGACAGGTTGCAACTAATGAAAAACTGTTTTTT.

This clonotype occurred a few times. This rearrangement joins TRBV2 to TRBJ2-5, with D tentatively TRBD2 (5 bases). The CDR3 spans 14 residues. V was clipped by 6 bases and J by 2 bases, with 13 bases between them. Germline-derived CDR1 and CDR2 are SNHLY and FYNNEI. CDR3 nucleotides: TGTGCCAGCAGCCCAGCGGAGCCACAAGAGACCCAGTACTTC. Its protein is CASSPAEPQETQYF.

The CDR3 bases are TGTGCCAGCAGCGCCCTAGGAGGACTAGCCAGATACGAGCAGTACTTC. This codes for CASSALGGLARYEQYF. This chain links TRBV6-2 or TRBV6-3 with TRBJ2-7; 8 bases fit TRBD2. Germline V gene sequence: CDR1 MNHEY, CDR2 SVGEGT. The CDR3 has 16 amino acids. V was pared by 6 bases and J by 4 bases, with 14 bases of the junction left unmatched.

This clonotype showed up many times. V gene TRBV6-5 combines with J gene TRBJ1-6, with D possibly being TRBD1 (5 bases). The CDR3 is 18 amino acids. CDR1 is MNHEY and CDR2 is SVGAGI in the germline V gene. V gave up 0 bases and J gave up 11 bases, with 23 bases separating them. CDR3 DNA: TGTGCCAGCAGTTACTCGAAGGGGATCGGAATGGTCGGGGCACCCCTCCACTTT. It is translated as CASSYSKGIGMVGAPLHF.

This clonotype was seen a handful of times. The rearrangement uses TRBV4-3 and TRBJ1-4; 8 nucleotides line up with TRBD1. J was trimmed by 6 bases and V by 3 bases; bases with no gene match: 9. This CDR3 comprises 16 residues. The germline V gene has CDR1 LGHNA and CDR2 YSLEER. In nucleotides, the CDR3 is TGCGCCAGCAGCCATGACCGGACAGGGCAGGATGAAAAACTGTTTTTT. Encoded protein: CASSHDRTGQDEKLFF.

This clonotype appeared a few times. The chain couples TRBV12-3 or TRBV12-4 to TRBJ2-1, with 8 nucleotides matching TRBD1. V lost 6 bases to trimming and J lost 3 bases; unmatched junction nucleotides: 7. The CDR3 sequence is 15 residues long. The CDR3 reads CASRSRDRYYNEQFF. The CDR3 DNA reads TGTGCCAGCAGGTCCCGGGACAGGTACTACAATGAGCAGTTCTTC.